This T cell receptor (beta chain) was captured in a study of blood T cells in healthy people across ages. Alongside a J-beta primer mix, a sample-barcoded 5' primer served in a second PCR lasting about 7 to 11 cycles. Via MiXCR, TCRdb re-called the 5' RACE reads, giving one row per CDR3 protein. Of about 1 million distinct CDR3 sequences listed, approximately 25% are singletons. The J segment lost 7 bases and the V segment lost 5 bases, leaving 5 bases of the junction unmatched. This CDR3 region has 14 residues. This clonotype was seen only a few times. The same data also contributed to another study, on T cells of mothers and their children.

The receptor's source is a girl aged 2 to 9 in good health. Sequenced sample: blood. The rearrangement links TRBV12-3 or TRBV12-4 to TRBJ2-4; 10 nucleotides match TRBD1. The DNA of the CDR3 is TGTGCCAGCAGTAGGGGACAGGGGATGAACATTCAGTACTTC. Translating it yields CASSRGQGMNIQYF.